One sample yielded the 3 T cell receptor beta chains listed below, sequenced in a study of blood T cells in healthy people across ages. A second PCR, run for about 6 to 11 cycles, used a sample-barcoded 5' primer plus a J-beta primer mix. Each CDR3 protein is one row after TCRdb ran MiXCR on the 5' RACE reads. The table records about 1.6 million distinct CDR3 sequences, roughly 32% of them present only once. Sequencing input: blood. Receptor source: a woman aged 25-40 years in good health.

This clonotype was seen a few times. This sequence joins TRBV2 and TRBJ2-1; D is uncertain. The CDR3 is 12 amino acids. V gave up 6 bases and J gave up 8 bases, with 11 bases separating them. Germline lookup yields CDR1 SNHLY and CDR2 FYNNEI. In nucleotides, the CDR3 is TGTGCCAGCAGCGCATTCGGGCATGAGCAGTTCTTC. It specifies CASSAFGHEQFF.

The genes are TRBV12-3 or TRBV12-4 and TRBJ2-3; 7 bases are a match to TRBD1. The CDR3 is made up of 13 amino acids. V was clipped by 7 bases and J by 3 bases; unmatched bases: 4. In DNA, the CDR3 is TGTGCCAGCAAGGGACAGCTAACAGATACGCAGTATTTT. This gives the protein CASKGQLTDTQYF.

This clonotype was seen a single time. The chain joins TRBV30 to TRBJ1-2; maybe TRBD1 (5 bases). The CDR3 length is 16 residues. Trimming shortened V by 2 bases and J by 0 bases, and 16 bases separated the two germline ends. CDR1 and CDR2 from the germline V gene are GTSNPN and SVGIG (reference sequence). The CDR3 DNA follows: TGTGCCTGGAGTTGGGGCATCGGTGGTTCTAACTATGGCTACACCTTC. This gives the protein CAWSWGIGGSNYGYTF.